The source of this T cell receptor (beta chain) is a study of T-cell memory formation after mild COVID-19 (dated by TCRdb to the early 2020s). Regarding the study in general: Most TCR sequence clusters were specific to one of the two donors. In two donors, T-cell clones that expanded and contracted after mild COVID-19 were followed by sequencing TCRalpha and TCRbeta repertoires longitudinally. Two young, previously healthy adult volunteers, one female and one male, were included in the cohort. Here is what the overall study found, with its caveats: From day 15 to 85, contracting clones showed balanced CD4/CD8 phenotypes, whereas a second wave of clones that expanded from day 15 to 37 leaned towards CD4+. Some responding clones were detected in pre-infection memory, suggesting pre-existing cross-reactive memory T cells joined the SARS-CoV-2 response. Contracting CD4+ clones appeared mostly in the CM and EM memory subsets, whereas CD8+ clones were enriched in EMRA. The study included only a couple of mild cases, and larger cohorts that include severe cases with pre-infection samples were judged to be necessary. SARS-CoV-2 specificity was not confirmed for the second-wave clones peaking on day 37.

A remark on this clonotype: Its antigen remains undetermined. No base qualities exist here, and no much larger clone lies one base off it.

Ficoll-Paque density gradient centrifugation was used to isolate PBMCs. Including the terminal cysteine and phenylalanine, the CDR3 comprises 15 residues. The read is trimmed to its CDR3 DNA, 45 bases read in frame from base 1. Relative to germline, V is 7 bases shorter and J is 6 bases shorter, with 18 bases between their ends. CDR1 and CDR2 are drawn from the germline V gene: SGHNT, YENEEA. The reads were generated on an Illumina NovaSeq 6000. TCRalpha and TCRbeta cDNA libraries were built by 5'RACE with constant-segment primers, adding sample barcodes and unique molecular identifiers. RNA was extracted from every sample with Trizol reagent. Amplification of the libraries took two PCR steps, and the second step added a second sample barcode plus Illumina TruSeq adapters. Libraries were sequenced on an Illumina NovaSeq with 2 x 150 bp paired-end reads. Regarding the original processing steps: With migec v1.2.7, reads were demultiplexed and then collapsed into UMI-guided consensus sequences. Using mixcr v2.1.11, UMI consensuses were aligned to TRA and TRB V and J templates and then assembled into clonotypes. A clonotype was counted as expanded or contracted only if both edgeR and NoisET called the change significant, with noise models trained on biological replicates. For edgeR calls, the thresholds were a false discovery rate-adjusted p below 0.01 and a log2 fold-change of 1. PCA with hierarchical clustering of max-normalized trajectories of the 1000 most abundant clonotypes was used as exploratory dynamics analysis. Separately sequenced CD4+ and CD8+ repertoires were used to assign the CD4 or CD8 phenotype of responding clones. TCRdb cleaned the public reads at Q25 with fastp, built clones with MiXCR and kept in-frame beta chains. Under each unique CDR3 protein, matching rows form one entry showing the most common genes and DNA. The V and J calls, along with clone size, are taken from TCRdb and not from the paper's own processing. A total of roughly 110,000 distinct CDR3 sequences appear in this sample, 15% to 20% of them only once. Clones ranked in the top ten supply 28% of the sample.

The chain is assembled from TRBV11-3 and TRBJ2-2; TRBD2 is a weak D gene call, 6 bases matching. The sample taken for sequencing was PBMCs or a T cell subset sorted from them (not recorded which). This clonotype originated in an adult woman who had mild COVID-19 (a few samples of this study predate the infection). The sample titles of this study are shuffled in the database, so cell type and time point are left out; the donor was told from shared clones. The nucleotides read TGTGCCAGCACTCCGGGGGAGATACGCGCCGGGGAGCTGTTTTTT. Its translation is CASTPGEIRAGELFF. Reference TRBV11-3 and TRBJ2-2 proteins supply the regions before and after the CDR3; the full variable domain is: EAGVVQSPRYKIIEKKQPVAFWCNPISGHNTLYWYLQNLGQGPELLIRYENEEAVDDSQLPKDRFSAERLKGVDSTLKIQPAELGDSAVYLCASTPGEIRAGELFFGEGSRLTVL.